Listed here are 15 T cell receptor beta chains from one sample, sequenced in a study of CD8 T cells in Susac syndrome. An amount of RNA that ranged from about 0.45 to 1 ug was reverse transcribed with random hexamers. TCRdb used MiXCR to reprocess the immunoSEQ multiplex PCR reads, holding one entry per CDR3 protein. The profile shows approximately 150,000 distinct CDR3 sequences, 85% to 95% of them singletons. What was sequenced was CD4+ T cells from PBMCs. All receptors come from a human donor with multiple sclerosis.

J is TRBJ1-6 and V is TRBV11-3; D call uncertain. Germline V gene data show CDR1 as SGHNT and CDR2 as YENEEA. The CDR3 spans 14 residues. Trimming pared 5 bases from V and 9 bases from J, leaving 14 bases between. CDR3 protein: CASSLSPSGSPLHF. CDR3 bases: TGTGCCAGCAGCCTCTCCCCCTCCGGTTCACCCCTCCACTTT.

This sequence joins TRBV15 and TRBJ2-1, with D unresolved. CDR3 length: 16 amino acids. V was trimmed by 5 bases and J by 0 bases, leaving 14 bases between them. Germline V CDR1 and CDR2: LNHNV, YYDKDF (reference sequence). As DNA, the CDR3 is TGTGCCACCAGCCCTGAGTCCCACAGCTCCTACAATGAGCAGTTCTTC. As protein: CATSPESHSSYNEQFF.

CDR3 region: CASSSPRGRGNSGANVLTF. CDR3 sequence (DNA): TGTGCCAGCAGTTCCCCACGAGGCCGGGGAAACTCTGGGGCCAACGTCCTGACTTTC. The chain couples TRBV28 to TRBJ2-6; maybe TRBD2 (5 bases). Germline loops: CDR1 MDHEN, CDR2 SYDVKM. Between the trimmed V and J ends, which lost 4 bases and 0 bases, there was a span of 19 bases. This CDR3 has 19 amino acids.

The chain joins TRBV12-2 to TRBJ1-3; the table's D call of TRBD1 was not tested on the DNA. TRBV12-2 is flagged as a pseudogene. This CDR3 is built from 17 residues. This CDR3 is CASRLLGRIPSGNTIYF. CDR3 DNA: TGTGCAAGTCGCTTATTGGGACGCATACCCTCTGGAAACACCATATATTTT.

CDR3 region: CASSMGQLYGYTF. The CDR3 nucleotides read TGTGCCAGTAGTATGGGACAGCTCTATGGCTACACCTTC. The chain carries TRBV19 and TRBJ1-2; TRBD1 aligns across 7 bases. V lost 3 bases to trimming and J lost 4 bases; unmatched junction nucleotides: 2. This CDR3 region has 13 residues. Germline loops: CDR1 LNHDA, CDR2 SQIVND (reference sequence).

This chain connects TRBV27 to TRBJ2-6; D is tentatively TRBD1 or TRBD2 (6 bases each). CDR1 and CDR2 (germline): MNHEY, SMNVEV (reference sequence). V was cut by 5 bases and J by 1 base, with 12 bases left in between. This CDR3 is built from 16 residues. The CDR3 sequence is CASSLRRGSGANVLTF. CDR3 in DNA: TGTGCCAGCAGTCTGAGGAGGGGGTCTGGGGCCAACGTCCTGACTTTC.

This clonotype occurred once. V gene TRBV29-1 combines with J gene TRBJ2-4, with D perhaps matching TRBD2 (6 bases). This CDR3 has 15 residues. The germline V gene encodes CDR1 SQVTM and CDR2 ANQGSEA. Trimming left V 4 bases short and J 2 bases short, with 15 bases between. This chain's CDR3 is CSVGLSGRSKNIQYF. In nucleotides, the CDR3 is TGCAGCGTTGGCCTTTCAGGGAGGTCCAAAAACATTCAGTACTTC.

The chain joins TRBV20-1 to TRBJ2-7; 7 nucleotides align to TRBD1. The CDR3 runs 12 residues. The V gene's germline CDR1 is DFQATT and CDR2 SNEGSKA (reference sequence). The V and J ends lost 1 base and 3 bases, in that order; junction bases with no gene match: 0. CDR3: CSARGQGYEQYF. The CDR3, as DNA: TGCAGTGCTAGAGGACAGGGCTACGAGCAGTACTTC.

The chain is built from TRBV29-1 and TRBJ2-1; D possibly corresponds to TRBD1 (5 bases). The CDR3 contains 15 residues. The V end was cut by 5 bases, the J end by 0 bases, with 14 bases between. Germline values: CDR1 SQVTM, CDR2 ANQGSEA. CDR3 loop: CSVLQDASSYNEQFF. CDR3 nucleotide sequence: TGCAGCGTTCTACAGGACGCCAGCTCCTACAATGAGCAGTTCTTC.

The rearrangement uses TRBV7-9 and TRBJ2-1; 14 bases agree with TRBD2. The V gene's germline CDR1 is SEHNR and CDR2 FQNEAQ (reference sequence). V dropped 5 bases and J dropped 5; count of bases not matched to a gene: 11. This CDR3 region has 18 residues. The CDR3 sequence is CASSPFRLAGGRNNEQFF. The CDR3 nucleotides are TGTGCCAGCAGCCCCTTCCGACTAGCGGGGGGGAGAAACAATGAGCAGTTCTTC.

In nucleotides, the CDR3 is TGTGCCAGCAGCTTAACGGGACAGGCCTACGAGCAGTACTTC. This translates into CASSLTGQAYEQYF. This chain links TRBV7-8 with TRBJ2-7, with TRBD1 identical over 8 bases. Looked up from germline, CDR1 is SGHVS and CDR2 is FQNEAQ. V shed 2 bases, J shed 2 bases, and the junction held 2 bases outside the gene matches. The CDR3 extends over 14 amino acids. The full variable domain, in which reference TRBV7-8 and TRBJ2-7 provide the parts outside the CDR3, is GAGVSQSPRYKVAKRGQDVALRCDPISGHVSLFWYQQALGQGPEFLTYFQNEAQLDKSGLPSDRFFAERPEGSVSTLKIQRTQQEDSAVYLCASSLTGQAYEQYFGPGTRLTVT.

The chain employs TRBV30 and TRBJ2-7, with D perhaps TRBD1 or TRBD2 (5 bases each). The V and J ends lost 4 bases and 9 bases respectively, with 16 bases between them. This CDR3 region has 12 residues. Germline assignment: CDR1 GTSNPN and CDR2 SVGIG (reference sequence). In nucleotides, the CDR3 is TGTGCCTGGACCCCCGGGGCCCTCGGGCAGTACTTC. Translating it yields CAWTPGALGQYF.

The chain employs TRBV30 and TRBJ2-3, with D possibly being TRBD2 (6 bases). CDR3 length: 14 residues. CDR1 GTSNPN and CDR2 SVGIG come from the germline V gene (reference sequence). V gave up 5 bases and J gave up 0 bases, with 12 bases separating them. In DNA form, the CDR3 reads TGTGCCTGGCAGAGGGCGGGGAGCACAGATACGCAGTATTTT. Protein: CAWQRAGSTDTQYF.

This clonotype was seen a single time. The V gene is TRBV2, the J gene TRBJ1-2; 10 nucleotides agree with TRBD1. The CDR3 totals 15 residues. With 6 bases clipped from V and 5 bases from J, the junction kept 9 bases outside the gene matches. Germline V gene data show CDR1 as SNHLY and CDR2 as FYNNEI. In DNA form, the CDR3 reads TGTGCCAGCAGGGGACAGGGGAGTCAAAAATATGGCTACACCTTC. Amino acids: CASRGQGSQKYGYTF.

The chain combines TRBV11-1 with TRBJ2-1; 9 bases align to TRBD2. The CDR3 loop spans 21 amino acids. Looked up from germline, CDR1 is SGHAT and CDR2 is FQDESV (reference sequence). V lost 5 bases and J lost 0; bases outside the gene matches: 20. The CDR3 bases are TGTGCCAGCAGCCTGATACCGGGACTAGCAGCAATTTTGGCCTCCTACAATGAGCAGTTCTTC. As protein: CASSLIPGLAAILASYNEQFF.